These 24 T cell receptor beta chains were sequenced from one sample in a study of T cell responses to AZD1222 COVID-19 vaccine (dated by TCRdb to the early 2020s). The sample's time point, from its label and the paper: baseline before first vaccination. The library was made by the immunoSEQ multiplex PCR assay. TCRdb carries this immuneACCESS record with in-frame sequences only. Its versions omit some clonotypes, under half of them owing to an unresolved V gene in the studies checked, with the rest unexplained. The sample includes fewer than 140,000 clones, with 90% observed a single time. Approximately 5% of the sample is taken by the ten largest. Sample: peripheral blood, taken on day 0 of AZD1222 vaccination. Source of these receptors: an adult in good health.

This chain connects TRBV27 to TRBJ1-1; no firm D call. This CDR3 is 13 amino acids long. The germline V gene has CDR1 MNHEY and CDR2 SMNVEV (reference sequence). V lost 3 bases to trimming and J lost 5 bases, with 10 bases between them. This CDR3 is CASSFNPVTEAFF. In DNA form, the CDR3 reads TGTGCCAGCAGTTTTAATCCGGTGACTGAAGCTTTCTTT.

The rearrangement links TRBV6-2 or TRBV6-3 to TRBJ1-2; a weak D match, TRBD1 (5 bases). This CDR3 is 15 amino acids long. The V gene lost 5 bases and the J gene lost 0 bases, with 13 bases spanning the gap. Germline V gene lookup returns CDR1 MNHEY and CDR2 SVGEGT. The CDR3 sequence: CASSLPQATNYGYTF. DNA of the CDR3: TGTGCCAGCAGTCTACCACAGGCTACTAACTATGGCTACACCTTC.

The rearrangement joins TRBV19 to TRBJ2-2; 16 bases line up with TRBD2. Germline-derived CDR1 and CDR2 are LNHDA and SQIVND (reference sequence). The CDR3 is made up of 19 amino acids. V gave up 5 bases and J gave up 5 bases; unmatched junction bases: 11. The CDR3 protein is CASSGRPGTSGRATGELFF. CDR3 nucleotides: TGTGCCAGTAGTGGACGTCCCGGGACTAGCGGGAGGGCGACCGGGGAGCTGTTTTTT.

The sample holds one count of this clone. This sequence joins TRBV25-1 and TRBJ2-1; tentative D call: TRBD1 (5 bases). The germline CDR1 and CDR2 sequences are MGHDK and SYGVNS. The V end lost 3 bases, the J end lost 0 bases, and 15 bases lay between the germline ends. The CDR3 consists of 17 residues. The CDR3 nucleotides read TGTGCCAGCAGTGACAGAGCAGGGCGAGGCTCCTACAATGAGCAGTTCTTC. Translating gives CASSDRAGRGSYNEQFF.

Only a few counts were recorded for this clone. The chain is built from TRBV6-5 and TRBJ1-3; D possibly corresponds to TRBD1 (6 bases). CDR3 length: 16 residues. CDR1 and CDR2 (germline): MNHEY, SVGAGI. V lost 0 bases and J lost 2, with 11 bases in between. The chain's CDR3 is CASSYSRPGAGNTIYF. In nucleotides, the CDR3 is TGTGCCAGCAGTTACTCGAGGCCAGGGGCTGGAAACACCATATATTTT.

This chain uses TRBV10-3 with TRBJ2-3; D uncertain. This CDR3 contains 13 residues. CDR1 ENHRY and CDR2 SYGVKD come from the germline V gene. V was trimmed by 4 bases and J by 1 base, leaving 6 bases between them. The CDR3 protein is CAISAPGTDTQYF. In DNA form, the CDR3 reads TGTGCCATCAGTGCCCCGGGCACAGATACGCAGTATTTT.

V and J are TRBV10-3 and TRBJ1-1; D not certain. Germline V gives CDR1 ENHRY, CDR2 SYGVKD. This CDR3 contains 13 residues. The ends were cut back, 0 bases at V and 4 bases at J, with 6 bases in the middle. CDR3 DNA sequence: TGTGCCATCAGTGAGTCGGTAGGCACTGAAGCTTTCTTT. Encoded protein: CAISESVGTEAFF.

The chain combines TRBV2 with TRBJ1-1; TRBD1 aligns across 9 bases. The CDR3 contains 15 residues. J lost 4 bases, V lost 2 bases, and 5 bases had no gene match. In germline, CDR1 is SNHLY, CDR2 FYNNEI. Here the CDR3 reads CASSERGQGGTEAFF. Written as DNA, the CDR3 is TGTGCCAGCAGTGAACGGGGACAGGGCGGCACTGAAGCTTTCTTT.

This clone was counted between two and nine times. This CDR3 is CASSPKGRAIINDEQFF. CDR3 sequence (DNA): TGTGCCAGCAGCCCCAAGGGGAGGGCCATCATTAATGATGAGCAGTTCTTC. The genes are TRBV9 and TRBJ2-1, with TRBD2 matching 7 bases. Germline V CDR1 and CDR2: SGDLS, YYNGEE. The CDR3 spans 17 residues. The V gene end was trimmed by 4 bases and the J gene end by 8 bases; junction bases not matched to a gene: 18.

The genes are TRBV28 and TRBJ2-1; the D gene is possibly TRBD2 (6 bases). V was cut by 2 bases and J by 3 bases, with 11 bases left in between. Germline V gene data show CDR1 as MDHEN and CDR2 as SYDVKM. CDR3 size: 15 residues. The CDR3 is CASSLRDSGYNEQFF. The CDR3, as DNA: TGTGCCAGCAGTTTACGGGACTCCGGCTACAATGAGCAGTTCTTC.

The chain employs TRBV5-6 and TRBJ1-1; 10 nucleotides agree with TRBD1. The CDR3 is made up of 13 amino acids. Trimming removed 2 bases from V and 11 bases from J; junction bases left unmatched: 6. Germline assignment: CDR1 SGHDT and CDR2 YYEEEE. DNA of the CDR3: TGTGCCAGCAGCTTCCGACAGGGGGCAGATGCTTTCTTT. Its protein is CASSFRQGADAFF.

The chain carries TRBV2 and TRBJ2-3; D is uncertain. This CDR3 spans 14 amino acids. Trimming cost V 2 bases and J 0 bases, with 6 bases left between them. Germline CDR1 is SNHLY and CDR2 is FYNNEI. The CDR3 nucleotides are TGTGCCAGCAGTGAATCCAGGAGCACAGATACGCAGTATTTT. As protein: CASSESRSTDTQYF.

The gene calls are TRBV20-1 and TRBJ2-3, with D possibly TRBD1 on 5 matching bases. CDR3 size: 11 residues. CDR1 DFQATT and CDR2 SNEGSKA come from the germline V gene (reference sequence). CDR3 DNA: TGCAGCCCCATGGGGCACGGTACGCAGTATTTT. Translated, it gives CSPMGHGTQYF.

J is TRBJ1-1 and V is TRBV9; D is unresolved. V was pared by 3 bases and J by 8 bases, with 11 bases between. In germline, CDR1 is SGDLS, CDR2 YYNGEE. The CDR3 is 12 amino acids. The CDR3 reads CASSATNFEAFF. For the CDR3, the DNA is TGTGCCAGCAGCGCTACTAACTTCGAAGCTTTCTTT.

On this clone: At the DNA level, this CDR3 is encoded by other sequences in the same sample as well. The chain couples TRBV6-5 to TRBJ2-7; unclear D gene. Germline values: CDR1 MNHEY, CDR2 SVGAGI. The V end was cut by 4 bases, the J end by 3 bases, with 4 bases between. The CDR3 is made up of 11 amino acids. The CDR3 bases are TGTGCCAGCAGTTCCCTCTACGAGCAGTACTTC. Translation gives CASSSLYEQYF.

The V gene is TRBV7-9, the J gene TRBJ2-1, with 8 bases fitting TRBD2. Germline CDR1 and CDR2: SEHNR and FQNEAQ (reference sequence). V lost 6 bases to trimming and J lost 0 bases; unmatched junction nucleotides: 16. This CDR3 comprises 19 residues. Written as DNA, the CDR3 is TGTGCCAGCAGTCGTCGGGCTAGCGGGTTGGATAGCTCCTACAATGAGCAGTTCTTC. It is translated as CASSRRASGLDSSYNEQFF.

The V gene is TRBV7-2, the J gene TRBJ2-2; D might be TRBD2 (6 bases). The V gene lost 6 bases and the J gene lost 0 bases, with 14 bases spanning the gap. Germline CDR1 is SGHTA and CDR2 is FQGNSA. The CDR3 loop spans 16 amino acids. In nucleotides, the CDR3 is TGTGCCAGCAGTCCGTCTAGCGTAGCGAACACCGGGGAGCTGTTTTTT. Residues: CASSPSSVANTGELFF. The full variable domain, with the rest looked up from reference TRBV7-2 and TRBJ2-2, is GAGVSQSPSNKVTEKGKDVELRCDPISGHTALYWYRQSLGQGLEFLIYFQGNSAPDKSGLPSDRFSAERTGGSVSTLTIQRTQQEDSAVYLCASSPSSVANTGELFFGEGSRLTVL.

The chain recombines TRBV3-1 (or the pseudogene TRBV3-2) with TRBJ2-1, with 7 positions matching TRBD2. This CDR3 has 14 amino acids. Unmatched junction bases numbered 8, after V lost 1 base and J lost 11 bases. Per the germline V gene, CDR1 is LGHDT and CDR2 is YNNKEL (reference sequence). The CDR3 here is CASSQGPSGGKQFF. The CDR3 DNA sequence: TGTGCCAGCAGCCAAGGTCCTAGCGGCGGAAAGCAGTTCTTC.

V gene TRBV29-1 combines with J gene TRBJ1-2; the match to TRBD1 covers 8 bases. The CDR3 covers 12 residues. The V gene end was trimmed by 3 bases and the J gene end by 3 bases; junction bases not matched to a gene: 0. The germline gives CDR1 SQVTM, CDR2 ANQGSEA. The CDR3 DNA sequence: TGCAGCGTTGAGACAGGGGACTATGGCTACACCTTC. Translated: CSVETGDYGYTF.

The chain carries TRBV5-1 and TRBJ1-5, with 7 positions matching TRBD1. From germline, CDR1 is SGHRS and CDR2 YFSETQ. Trimming cost V 0 bases and J 4 bases; bases outside gene matches: 10. The CDR3 covers 17 residues. CDR3 DNA sequence: TGCGCCAGCAGCTTGGGGCCACAGGGGCTTTCTAATCAGCCCCAGCATTTT. Its translation is CASSLGPQGLSNQPQHF.

This sequence joins TRBV20-1 and TRBJ1-2; tentatively, D is TRBD1 (5 bases). Germline CDR1 and CDR2: DFQATT and SNEGSKA (reference sequence). V dropped 5 bases and J dropped 4 bases, with 11 bases sitting between them. The CDR3 is 12 amino acids. CDR3 in DNA: TGCAGTGCTGGTGACAGATCCTATGGCTACACCTTC. This codes for CSAGDRSYGYTF.

The chain combines TRBV18 with TRBJ1-5; perhaps TRBD1 as D (5 bases). The CDR3 extends over 13 amino acids. Germline-derived CDR1 and CDR2 are KGHSH and LQKENI. Between the trimmed V and J ends, which lost 3 bases and 7 bases, there was a span of 10 bases. The CDR3 nucleotides are TGTGCCAGCTCACCGGGGGAGGAACAGCCCCAGCATTTT. Translation gives CASSPGEEQPQHF.

This chain joins TRBV7-8 and TRBJ1-5; the match to TRBD1 covers 7 bases. Germline V gene lookup returns CDR1 SGHVS and CDR2 FQNEAQ. The CDR3 is 20 residues long. After removal of 2 bases from V and 4 bases from J, the junction contained 20 bases not matched to a gene. The CDR3 DNA reads as TGTGCCAGCAGCTTAAGGGGTGGGGAGGGGGCGTCTTCAGGGAATCAGCCCCAGCATTTT. Protein sequence: CASSLRGGEGASSGNQPQHF.

The rearrangement links TRBV27 to TRBJ1-5, with 12 bases matching TRBD1. V shed 6 bases, J shed 8 bases, and the junction held 2 bases outside the gene matches. Germline V gene sequence: CDR1 MNHEY, CDR2 SMNVEV (reference sequence). The CDR3 contains 13 residues. CDR3 sequence reads: CASRGTGGEPQHF. DNA for the CDR3: TGTGCCAGCAGGGGGACAGGGGGCGAGCCCCAGCATTTT.